This record looks at one T cell receptor beta chain sequence and its context. What this receptor recognizes is not known. Base qualities are missing; no much larger clone stands one base away. Enrolling through a virtual design, the prospective study's participants ranged in age from roughly 18 to 90 years and lived across 24 United States geographic areas. In the prospective study, participants were assigned to cohorts based on the clinical history participants reported in a screening survey and a study questionnaire. Exposed participants had been in contact, within 2 weeks of entering the study, with a person who had a PCR-confirmed or clinician-diagnosed case of COVID-19. Each participant in the prospective study had whole blood, serum and a nasopharyngeal or oropharyngeal swab collected by mobile phlebotomists. Over an approximately 2-month period, participants in the prospective study had the option of providing additional blood draws and questionnaires. Blood samples from the prospective study were shipped frozen or at room temperature prior to DNA extraction.

The sample comes from a study of blood T cell repertoires in COVID-19 (dated by TCRdb to 2019 to 2021). With respect to the entire study: Samples from collaborators originated in the United States, Italy and Spain and spanned both the acute and convalescent phases of COVID-19. The prospective study material was composed of cDNA or gDNA derived from T cells, B-cell-depleted T cells, or PBMCs. The dataset comprised deeply sampled blood TCRbeta repertoires from subjects exposed to, actively infected with, or recovered from COVID-19. A freely available public database, intended as a resource for researchers studying the immune response to SARS-CoV-2, is where the repertoires were released. Samples were obtained from the ongoing ImmuneRACE study (first 160 participants) and from over a thousand subjects provided by 6 global collaborators. Nearly every sample came with metadata listing a de-identified subject ID, COVID-19 status, age in years and sex. Where HLA class I and class II types were available, the types were taken from metadata supplied by the sample provider, not from assay-based typing.

The immunoSEQ Assay, a bias-controlled multiplex PCR, was used to amplify TCRbeta CDR3 regions from genomic DNA. The authors processed their data as follows. Nucleated cell counts per sample were estimated from amplification of reference gene primers within the assay. To quantify the absolute abundance of each unique TCRbeta CDR3 rearrangement, sequence reads were collapsed and filtered. For each sample, productive Simpson clonality was calculated as the square root of Simpson's diversity index across productive rearrangements. Not all clones reach the TCRdb copy of this immuneACCESS table, which keeps in-frame sequences only. Checked studies attribute under half of the gap to unresolved V genes and leave the rest unexplained. That table gives V, J and clone size, and the DNA gave D and trimming. This sample gives about 270,000 clones in total; roughly 90% of them show up just once. The ten largest clones take up approximately 3% of the sample.

What the work shows at the level of the full study, not this receptor alone: How much clinical and demographic metadata was included differed by source and by participant, and the metadata was provided uncurated.

The germline V gene specifies SGDLS as CDR1 and YYNGEE as CDR2. The CDR3 holds 16 amino acids from the cysteine to the phenylalanine. The CDR3 DNA has 48 bases and is translated from base 1. V drops 0 bases and J drops 4 bases, leaving 15 bases in between. Recombination joined TRBV9 with TRBJ2-3; a weak D assignment points to TRBD2 (7 bases agree). The source of this sequence is a man aged 35 to 55 who had been exposed to COVID-19. Sample: PBMCs or T cells enriched from blood (not recorded which). The DNA reads as follows: TGTGCCAGCAGCGTAGAGAGGGGGGGCTGGGCAGATACGCAGTATTTT. This sequence encodes CASSVERGGWADTQYF.